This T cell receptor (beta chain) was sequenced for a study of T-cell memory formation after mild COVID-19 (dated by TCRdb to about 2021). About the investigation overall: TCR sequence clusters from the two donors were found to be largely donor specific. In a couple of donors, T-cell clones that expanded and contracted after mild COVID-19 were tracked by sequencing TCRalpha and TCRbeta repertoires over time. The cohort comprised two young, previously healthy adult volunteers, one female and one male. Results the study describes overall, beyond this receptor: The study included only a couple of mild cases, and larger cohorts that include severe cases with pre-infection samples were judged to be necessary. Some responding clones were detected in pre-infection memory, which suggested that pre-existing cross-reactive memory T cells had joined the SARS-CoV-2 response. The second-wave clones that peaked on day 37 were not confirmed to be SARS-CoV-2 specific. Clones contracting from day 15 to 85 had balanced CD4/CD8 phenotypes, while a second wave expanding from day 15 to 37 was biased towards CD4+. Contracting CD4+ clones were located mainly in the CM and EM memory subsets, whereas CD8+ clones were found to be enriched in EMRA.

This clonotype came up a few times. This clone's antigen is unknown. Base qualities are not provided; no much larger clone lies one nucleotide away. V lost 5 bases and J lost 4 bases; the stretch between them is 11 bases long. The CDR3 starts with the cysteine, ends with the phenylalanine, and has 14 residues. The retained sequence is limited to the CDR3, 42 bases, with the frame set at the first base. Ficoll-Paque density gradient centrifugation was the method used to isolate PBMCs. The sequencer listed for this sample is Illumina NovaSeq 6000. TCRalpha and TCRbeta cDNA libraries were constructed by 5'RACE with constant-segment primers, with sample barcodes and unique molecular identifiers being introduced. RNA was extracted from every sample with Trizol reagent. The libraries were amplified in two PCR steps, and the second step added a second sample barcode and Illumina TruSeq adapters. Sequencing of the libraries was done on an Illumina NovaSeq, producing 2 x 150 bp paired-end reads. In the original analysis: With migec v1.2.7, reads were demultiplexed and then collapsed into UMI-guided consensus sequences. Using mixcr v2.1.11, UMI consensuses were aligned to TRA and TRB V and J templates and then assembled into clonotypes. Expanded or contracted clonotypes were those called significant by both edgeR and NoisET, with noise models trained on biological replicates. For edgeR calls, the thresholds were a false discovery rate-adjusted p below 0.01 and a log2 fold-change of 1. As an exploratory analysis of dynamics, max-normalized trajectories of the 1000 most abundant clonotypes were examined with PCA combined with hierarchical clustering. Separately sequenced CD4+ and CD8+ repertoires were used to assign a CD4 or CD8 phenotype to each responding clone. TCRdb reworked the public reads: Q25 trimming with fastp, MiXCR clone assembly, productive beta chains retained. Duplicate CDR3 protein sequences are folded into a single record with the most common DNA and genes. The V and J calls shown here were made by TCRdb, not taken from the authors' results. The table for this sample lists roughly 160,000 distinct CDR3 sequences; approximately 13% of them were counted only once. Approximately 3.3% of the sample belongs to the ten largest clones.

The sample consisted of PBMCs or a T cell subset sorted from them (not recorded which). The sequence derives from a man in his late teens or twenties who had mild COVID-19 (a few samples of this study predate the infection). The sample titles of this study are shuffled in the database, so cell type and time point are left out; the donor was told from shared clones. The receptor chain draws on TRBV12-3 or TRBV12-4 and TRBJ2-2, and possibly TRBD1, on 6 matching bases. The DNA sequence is TGTGCCAGCAGTAACAGGGACGGCACCGGGGAGCTGTTTTTT. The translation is CASSNRDGTGELFF.